The 20 T cell receptor beta chains in this list originate from one sample, sequenced in a study of vaccination effects on CD4 cells after COVID-19. These receptors are not linked to any known antigen. TCRdb's table, derived via immunoSEQ multiplex PCR, lists solely in-frame clones and lacks some. The sample contains approximately 30,000 clones, 55% to 75% of which appear only once. Viral peptide pool expansion of antigen-specific CD4+ T cells preceded sequencing in the ViraFEST assay. Once cultured for approximately ten days, the cells underwent separation to obtain CD4+ T cells. The sequencing used CD4+ T cells from PBMCs cultured with HCoV-229E spike peptides, collected before COVID-19 vaccination. The receptors derive from a human donor who received a COVID-19 vaccine.

This clone was detected a few times. The chain recombines TRBV7-3 with TRBJ2-7; D unclear. There are 13 residues in the CDR3. V dropped 1 base and J dropped 7 bases, with 11 bases sitting between them. Germline V lookup: CDR1 SGHTA, CDR2 FQGTGA. CDR3: CASSLNPQTEQYF. CDR3 coding DNA: TGTGCCAGCAGCTTAAATCCACAGACAGAGCAGTACTTC.

The V gene is TRBV15, the J gene TRBJ2-7; 8 bases are shared with TRBD1. Germline CDR1 reads LNHNV; CDR2 reads YYDKDF (reference sequence). V dropped 3 bases and J dropped 6; count of bases not matched to a gene: 7. The CDR3 is made up of 14 amino acids. The CDR3 region is CATSSRQGAAEQYF. The CDR3 bases are TGTGCCACCAGCAGTAGGCAGGGGGCGGCCGAGCAGTACTTC.

This clone was found a few times. The rearrangement joins TRBV6-1 to TRBJ1-5; weak D call: TRBD1 (6 bases). The CDR3 has 19 amino acids. Germline lookup yields CDR1 MNHNS and CDR2 SASEGT. Trimming left V 0 bases short and J 1 base short, with 19 bases between. Here the CDR3 DNA reads TGTGCCAGCAGTGAAGCGCGCGGGACATATGGTAGAAGCAATCAGCCCCAGCATTTT. Its protein is CASSEARGTYGRSNQPQHF.

This clone has just a few counts. The chain links TRBV11-3 to TRBJ2-2; 12 bases are shared with TRBD2. J lost 8 bases, V lost 5 bases, and 6 bases had no gene match. The CDR3 contains 15 residues. CDR1 SGHNT and CDR2 YENEEA come from the germline V gene. In DNA, the CDR3 is TGTGCCAGCAGCACGAGGACTAGCGGGGTGGGGGAGCTGTTTTTT. Amino acids: CASSTRTSGVGELFF.

V and J are TRBV5-1 and TRBJ2-7; D might be TRBD2 (8 bases). CDR1 SGHRS and CDR2 YFSETQ come from the germline V gene. This CDR3 region has 16 residues. V was clipped by 3 bases and J by 3 bases, with 19 bases between them. For the CDR3, the DNA is TGCGCCAGCAGCTCCTTAGCGGGACAGAATAACTACGAGCAGTACTTC. Translating it yields CASSSLAGQNNYEQYF.

The J gene is TRBJ1-5, the V gene TRBV19, with a weak D call TRBD1 (6 bases). CDR1 is LNHDA and CDR2 is SQIVND in the germline V gene (reference sequence). There are 14 residues in the CDR3. V was cut by 5 bases and J by 5 bases, with 13 bases left in between. This chain's CDR3 is CASSSTGIYQPQHF. In DNA form, the CDR3 reads TGTGCCAGTAGTTCTACAGGGATCTATCAGCCCCAGCATTTT.

This clone was counted only a few times. The chain combines TRBV5-4 with TRBJ2-7, with 7 bases aligning to TRBD2. The trim removed 1 base at V and 5 bases at J, leaving 3 bases unmatched. Germline V lookup: CDR1 SGHNT, CDR2 YYREEE (reference sequence). This CDR3 has 13 amino acids. The CDR3 DNA sequence: TGTGCCAGCAGCTTGACGGGAGGCAACGAGCAGTACTTC. It yields the protein CASSLTGGNEQYF.

The rearrangement uses TRBV12-5 and TRBJ1-2; D gene uncertain. This CDR3 spans 14 amino acids. V was cut by 7 bases and J by 8 bases, with 20 bases left in between. Germline V lookup: CDR1 LGHNT, CDR2 FRNRAP. The CDR3 region has the DNA TGTGCTAGTGCTTCCGGACCGCTTACGGCGGGCTACACCTTC. Amino acids: CASASGPLTAGYTF.

This chain links TRBV7-2 with TRBJ1-1; 7 bases fit TRBD1. Germline CDR1 reads SGHTA; CDR2 reads FQGNSA. V was pared by 5 bases and J by 4 bases, with 10 bases of the junction left unmatched. The CDR3 totals 15 residues. CDR3 coding DNA: TGTGCCAGCAGCCTCAGACAGGGTTATCCCACTGAAGCTTTCTTT. Translation: CASSLRQGYPTEAFF.

The CDR3 sequence: CASSGPGQGAGTQYF. The CDR3 nucleotides are TGTGCCAGCAGCGGACCGGGACAGGGGGCCGGGACCCAGTACTTC. The chain is built from TRBV3-1 (or the pseudogene TRBV3-2) and TRBJ2-5; the match to TRBD1 covers 12 bases. The J segment lost 7 bases and the V segment lost 5 bases, leaving 8 bases of the junction unmatched. CDR1 is LGHDT, CDR2 YNNKEL, per germline (reference sequence). The CDR3 extends over 15 amino acids.

V usage is TRBV6-2 or TRBV6-3 and J usage is TRBJ2-5; D call uncertain. Looked up from germline, CDR1 is MNHEY and CDR2 is SVGEGT. The CDR3 consists of 12 residues. Trimming took 6 bases from V and 3 from J, leaving 8 bases between them. The CDR3 DNA is TGTGCCAGCAGCCCCGTTGAAGAGACCCAGTACTTC. Its translation is CASSPVEETQYF.

The rearrangement links TRBV28 to TRBJ1-3; D perhaps matches TRBD1 (5 bases). Germline lookup yields CDR1 MDHEN and CDR2 SYDVKM. V was cut by 5 bases and J by 4 bases, with 9 bases left in between. There are 13 residues in the CDR3. DNA of the CDR3: TGTGCCAGCAGTAACCGGGACGGAAACACCATATATTTT. This codes for CASSNRDGNTIYF.

This clone has only one observation. The chain uses TRBV30 and TRBJ1-1, with TRBD1 as a possible D gene (6 bases). The V gene's germline CDR1 is GTSNPN and CDR2 SVGIG (reference sequence). This CDR3 has 15 amino acids. V was trimmed by 1 base and J by 6 bases, leaving 18 bases between them. The CDR3 nucleotides read TGTGCCTGGAGTGCGGAACAGGGAGTGAAGGCTGAAGCTTTCTTT. Residues: CAWSAEQGVKAEAFF.

The CDR3 nucleotides read TGTGCCAGCAGCCAAGGACAGGGGGGCGCCTACGAGCAGTACTTC. Translating gives CASSQGQGGAYEQYF. The chain combines TRBV5-4 with TRBJ2-7; 10 nucleotides agree with TRBD1. The CDR3 contains 15 residues. V lost 4 bases and J lost 2; bases outside the gene matches: 6. The germline V gene encodes CDR1 SGHNT and CDR2 YYREEE (reference sequence). Combining the CDR3 with reference TRBV5-4 and TRBJ2-7 gives the whole variable domain ETGVTQSPTHLIKTRGQQVTLRCSSQSGHNTVSWYQQALGQGPQFIFQYYREEENGRGNFPPRFSGLQFPNYSSELNVNALELDDSALYLCASSQGQGGAYEQYFGPGTRLTVT.

The CDR3 bases are TGTGCCAGCAGCTTGGAAGGTCTGACCCAGTACTTC. Translation gives CASSLEGLTQYF. The chain recombines TRBV5-4 with TRBJ2-5; D not certain. Germline assignment: CDR1 SGHNT and CDR2 YYREEE (reference sequence). The CDR3 is made up of 12 amino acids. V was trimmed by 0 bases and J by 7 bases, leaving 7 bases between them.

In this sample, this clone turned up a few times. The chain combines TRBV20-1 with TRBJ2-7; TRBD2 matches 10 bases. The CDR3 runs to 11 residues. Germline assignment: CDR1 DFQATT and CDR2 SNEGSKA (reference sequence). V lost 6 bases to trimming and J lost 5 bases; unmatched junction nucleotides: 1. The CDR3 sequence: CSAGTSDEQYF. In nucleotides, the CDR3 is TGCAGTGCCGGGACTAGCGACGAGCAGTACTTC.

The J gene is TRBJ2-5, the V gene TRBV19, with 7 bases matching TRBD2. From germline, CDR1 is LNHDA and CDR2 SQIVND (reference sequence). J lost 1 base, V lost 3 bases, and 8 bases had no gene match. The CDR3 has 16 amino acids. The CDR3 reads CASSIRGDYIQETQYF. The CDR3 DNA reads TGTGCCAGTAGTATTAGAGGGGACTACATCCAAGAGACCCAGTACTTC.

This rearrangement joins TRBV7-6 to TRBJ2-7, with 7 bases fitting TRBD1. With 5 bases clipped from V and 1 base from J, the junction kept 8 bases outside the gene matches. CDR3 length equals 15 residues. The germline gives CDR1 SGHVS, CDR2 FNYEAQ. CDR3 sequence (DNA): TGTGCCAGCAGCGCCGGGCGACAGGGTTCCTACGAGCAGTACTTC. Protein: CASSAGRQGSYEQYF.

This clone was recorded a few times. The rearrangement joins TRBV5-1 to TRBJ2-1, with D perhaps matching TRBD1 or TRBD2 (5 bases each). The ends were cut back, 4 bases at V and 12 bases at J, with 20 bases in the middle. Germline V gene data show CDR1 as SGHRS and CDR2 as YFSETQ. The length of the CDR3 is 14 residues. CDR3 sequence: CASSAQPAGTPQFF. CDR3 bases: TGCGCCAGCAGCGCGCAACCTGCCGGGACCCCGCAGTTCTTC.

This clone was seen just once. This CDR3 reads CSATGAETQYF. The CDR3 DNA follows: TGCAGTGCTACTGGTGCGGAGACCCAGTACTTC. The chain links TRBV20-1 to TRBJ2-5, with D unclear. From germline, CDR1 is DFQATT and CDR2 SNEGSKA (reference sequence). The V end was cut by 4 bases, the J end by 5 bases, with 8 bases between. The CDR3 is made up of 11 amino acids.